Below, 15 T cell receptor beta chains from the same sample are listed, as sequenced in a study of response to subunit inactivated influenza vaccine. MiXCR, run by TCRdb on the RT-PCR reads, gives a single entry per CDR3 protein. The repertoire holds 300,000 to 350,000 distinct CDR3 sequences, with 20% to 25% as singletons. This material consisted of PBMCs from blood, taken about 20 months after vaccination. Receptors originate from a man aged 50-75 years who received an inactivated influenza vaccine.

The chain carries TRBV3-1 and TRBJ2-7, with D maybe TRBD1 (6 bases). The CDR3 consists of 14 residues. The germline CDR1 and CDR2 sequences are LGHDT and YNNKEL (reference sequence). Trimming cost V 6 bases and J 7 bases, with 19 bases left between them. The CDR3 is CASRHQGPWGEQYF. The CDR3 nucleotides are TGTGCCAGCAGACATCAGGGGCCCTGGGGGGAGCAGTACTTC.

The V and J genes are TRBV20-1 and TRBJ2-5, with 9 positions matching TRBD2. Germline V gene sequence: CDR1 DFQATT, CDR2 SNEGSKA (reference sequence). The CDR3 runs to 15 residues. V trimming: 4 bases; J trimming: 3 bases; junction bases outside the gene matches: 9. In DNA form, the CDR3 reads TGCAGTGCTAAAGCGGCGACTAGCGGAAAAGAGACCCAGTACTTC. Translating it yields CSAKAATSGKETQYF.

DNA for the CDR3: TGCAGTGCTACCCGAAGCGGGAGAAGCGAGCAGTACTTC. Protein sequence: CSATRSGRSEQYF. The chain recombines TRBV20-1 with TRBJ2-7, with 8 nucleotides matching TRBD2. The CDR3 consists of 13 residues. CDR1 is DFQATT and CDR2 is SNEGSKA in the germline V gene (reference sequence). V trimming: 4 bases; J trimming: 6 bases; junction bases outside the gene matches: 8.

In its sample, this clonotype was seen a few times. The CDR3 region is CASSLTGGFETQYF. CDR3 in DNA: TGTGCCAGCAGCTTGACAGGGGGCTTTGAGACCCAGTACTTC. The chain couples TRBV7-9 to TRBJ2-5; 10 bases are shared with TRBD1. Per germline, CDR1 SEHNR and CDR2 FQNEAQ (reference sequence). J lost 5 bases, V lost 3 bases, and 3 bases had no gene match. The length of the CDR3 is 14 residues.

Only a few counts were recorded for this clonotype. The chain is built from TRBV9 and TRBJ2-1, with TRBD2 matching 8 bases. CDR3 size: 15 residues. Germline CDR1 is SGDLS and CDR2 is YYNGEE. With 4 bases clipped from V and 7 bases from J, the junction kept 10 bases outside the gene matches. CDR3 sequence: CASSLRAGVGNEQFF. For the CDR3, the DNA is TGTGCCAGCAGCTTAAGAGCGGGAGTGGGAAATGAGCAGTTCTTC. Supplemented by reference TRBV9 and TRBJ2-1, the full variable domain reads DSGVTQTPKHLITATGQRVTLRCSPRSGDLSVYWYQQSLDQGLQFLIQYYNGEERAKGNILERFSAQQFPDLHSELNLSSLELGDSALYFCASSLRAGVGNEQFFGPGTRLTVL.

V is TRBV14 and J is TRBJ1-6, with D hard to call. Germline assignment: CDR1 SGHDN and CDR2 FVKESK. The germline V and J ends were trimmed by 4 bases and 10 bases, with 11 bases remaining between them. The CDR3 contains 13 residues. In nucleotides, the CDR3 is TGTGCCAGCAGCCCCTTGGTGGGGTCACCCCTCCACTTT. Residues: CASSPLVGSPLHF. Based on the CDR3 plus reference TRBV14 and TRBJ1-6, the full variable domain is EAGVTQFPSHSVIEKGQTVTLRCDPISGHDNLYWYRRVMGKEIKFLLHFVKESKQDESGMPNNRFLAERTGGTYSTLKVQPAELEDSGVYFCASSPLVGSPLHFGNGTRLTVT.

This clonotype was counted a few times. V usage is TRBV12-3 or TRBV12-4 and J usage is TRBJ2-1; D uncertain. The CDR3 length is 12 residues. V lost 3 bases and J lost 6, with 6 bases in between. DNA for the CDR3: TGTGCCAGCAGTTTTACGGTCAATGAGCAGTTCTTC. Amino acid sequence: CASSFTVNEQFF.

This clonotype has more than one count but fewer than ten. The chain recombines TRBV20-1 with TRBJ2-3, with TRBD2 matching 13 bases. The CDR3 consists of 16 residues. Losses at the gene ends were 0 bases for V and 2 bases for J; bases not matched to a gene: 2. Germline V gene data show CDR1 as DFQATT and CDR2 as SNEGSKA (reference sequence). The CDR3 region is CSAREGLAGDTDTQYF. Written as DNA, the CDR3 is TGCAGTGCTAGAGAAGGACTAGCGGGAGACACAGATACGCAGTATTTT.

This clonotype has a count of ten or more. This chain uses TRBV27 with TRBJ2-1; 11 nucleotides align to TRBD2. From germline, CDR1 is MNHEY and CDR2 SMNVEV (reference sequence). The trim removed 5 bases at V and 6 bases at J, leaving 6 bases unmatched. There are 15 residues in the CDR3. The CDR3 sequence is CASSLLAGVGNEQFF. For the CDR3, the DNA is TGTGCCAGCAGTCTACTAGCGGGAGTGGGCAATGAGCAGTTCTTC.

This clonotype has just a few counts. J is TRBJ1-2 and V is TRBV7-2; D gene unclear. The CDR3 has 16 residues. Per the germline V gene, CDR1 is SGHTA and CDR2 is FQGNSA. The V gene lost 1 base and the J gene lost 7 bases, with 19 bases spanning the gap. The CDR3 DNA sequence: TGTGCCAGCAGCTTAGATGCAGGATCTTACGTAACTGGCTACACCTTC. As protein: CASSLDAGSYVTGYTF.

This clonotype appeared a few times. This sequence joins TRBV4-3 and TRBJ1-2; 11 positions match TRBD1. The CDR3 spans 15 residues. Trimming took 4 bases from V and 8 from J; bases not matched to a gene: 9. CDR1 is LGHNA and CDR2 is YSLEER in the germline V gene. The CDR3 nucleotides are TGCGCCAGCAGCCCGCACGGACAGGGGGCAGACGGCTACACCTTC. As protein: CASSPHGQGADGYTF.

This sequence joins TRBV19 and TRBJ2-3, with TRBD1 identical over 7 bases. V dropped 4 bases and J dropped 6; count of bases not matched to a gene: 7. The CDR3 is 14 amino acids. Germline V CDR1 and CDR2: LNHDA, SQIVND (reference sequence). The CDR3 sequence: CASSTTGLQDTQYF. The CDR3 DNA sequence: TGTGCCAGTAGTACGACAGGGCTGCAGGATACGCAGTATTTT.

A few counts support this clonotype. This chain links TRBV6-1 with TRBJ2-1; no clear D gene. Germline CDR1 and CDR2: MNHNS and SASEGT. Trimming cost V 8 bases and J 2 bases, with 10 bases left between them. CDR3 size: 13 residues. In nucleotides, the CDR3 is TGTGCCAGCCGAACTTACCCCTACAATGAGCAGTTCTTC. Translating it yields CASRTYPYNEQFF.

The table lists this clonotype with a few counts. The V gene is TRBV4-3, the J gene TRBJ2-7; 10 bases are shared with TRBD2. V shed 0 bases, J shed 4 bases, and the junction held 3 bases outside the gene matches. Germline V gene lookup returns CDR1 LGHNA and CDR2 YSLEER. The CDR3 spans 15 residues. As DNA, the CDR3 is TGCGCCAGCAGCCAAGAGCTAGCGGGGGAGTACGAGCAGTACTTC. Its protein is CASSQELAGEYEQYF.

This clonotype was counted between two and nine times. The chain couples TRBV5-6 to TRBJ2-1; D is ambiguous. The CDR3 covers 16 residues. Germline CDR1 SGHDT, CDR2 YYEEEE. V was shortened by 1 base and J by 2 bases, with 13 bases between the two germline ends. Written as DNA, the CDR3 is TGTGCCAGCAGCTTGAGGCGCGGAAGCACCTACAATGAGCAGTTCTTC. Its translation is CASSLRRGSTYNEQFF.